This T cell receptor (beta chain) is from a study of monozygotic twins with inflammatory bowel disease (dated by TCRdb to between 2018 and 2020). Describing the broader study: The full study comprised about 28 monozygotic twin pairs: nine German pairs (four IBD-concordant, five IBD-discordant) and 19 IBD-discordant Danish pairs. The search for disease-associated traits relied mainly on comparing IBD patients with their genetically identical healthy co-twins within discordant pairs. Each individual had, on average, about 151 000 unique TCRalpha sequences and 181 000 unique TCRbeta sequences available for analysis. Paper-wide results and their limitations: Background noise and inter-individual variability may have been introduced into the repertoires by the differing immunosuppressive treatments among patients. Compared with healthy twins, IBD patients shared fewer clonotypes with other individuals, and the difference was most pronounced in patients with signs of disease activity. IBD patients had lower TCRbeta repertoire diversity, measured by the inverse Simpson index, than their healthy co-twins. The analysis was unable to tell different T cell subtypes apart. No single strong signal or clonotype linked to IBD turned up in the results, so the idea that one exists was not supported. Repertoire similarity did not differ between concordant and discordant twins, possibly due to limited statistical power.

The CDR3 runs 18 residues from the cysteine to the phenylalanine. No DNA accompanies this entry. Library creation used 5' RACE. Preparation of each TCR library used about 4,000 ng of total RNA. For each sample, cDNA synthesis with SMARTScribe reverse transcriptase was split into eight separate reactions. During cDNA synthesis, unique molecular identifiers containing a 6-nucleotide sample barcode were introduced by template switching. Amplification of TCRalpha and TCRbeta cDNA involved two nested PCRs of 16 and 9 cycles, and each PCR was followed by bead purification. Before amplification, the cDNA was treated with uracil DNA-glycosylase and purified using the QIAquick PCR purification kit. The second PCR added Illumina TruSeq-compatible adapters along with sample-specific barcodes. TapeStation and Qubit were used to check library quality and concentration, and 5 to 6.5 ng of each library went into the pool. Sequencing of the pooled libraries was done on an Illumina HiSeq2500 single-index Rapid Run using custom sequencing primers and 2 x 100 bp reads. The study's own analysis went as follows. PCR and sequencing errors were corrected by UMI-based consensus assembly using MiGEC version 1.2.6. MiXCR version 2.1.1 handled V(D)J alignment, clonotype assembly and CDR3 extraction. Normalisation of gene usage, clonotype sharing and MAIT/NKT TCR abundance was achieved by analysing the top 1000, 10 000 and 20 000 clonotypes per sample. Diversity was computed as the inverse Simpson index with the vegan R package after downsampling to 27 000 UMIs. Statistical testing used paired Mann-Whitney U tests on the discordant twin pairs and applied Benjamini-Hochberg correction for multiple testing. With the reads reprocessed by TCRdb, a single entry stands for each CDR3 protein sequence and no DNA is reported. The V and J calls here are based on TCRdb, not the publication. The record for this sample contains 200,000 to 250,000 distinct CDR3 sequences. Of the sample, approximately 7.7% is held by the ten largest clones.

From each donor, an approximately 2.3 ml peripheral blood sample was collected into PAXgene tubes and kept at -80 degrees C. Without T cell sorting, total RNA was isolated from whole blood using the PAXgene blood miRNA kit on an automated QIAcube. Peripheral blood from monozygotic twin pairs who were concordant or discordant for inflammatory bowel disease underwent deep TCRalpha and TCRbeta repertoire profiling using unique molecular barcoding. For every twin pair, smoking habits were documented, and each individual was categorised as a current, former or never smoker. Of note for this clonotype: What this receptor recognizes is not known.

Here the chain combines TRBV12-3 or TRBV12-4 and TRBJ2-2; checking the TCRdb D call of TRBD2 is not possible without DNA. This receptor was obtained from a human donor with ulcerative colitis or Crohn's disease, or a healthy co-twin of an affected twin (not recorded which). Sequencing was performed on blood. The CDR3 here reads CASSPRLAGGISTGELFF.